The 7 T cell receptor beta chains below were found in one sample sequenced in a study (dated by TCRdb to the mid-2010s). Libraries were prepared through 5' RACE. Sequencing instrument: Illumina MiSeq. TCRdb cleaned the public reads at Q25 with fastp, built clones with MiXCR and kept in-frame beta chains. Rows with one shared CDR3 protein collapse into an entry with the most common genes and DNA. This sample comprises more than 45,000 distinct CDR3 sequences, around 26% of them detected only once. The ten largest clones add up to more than 3% of the sample. Sequencing used tumor-infiltrating memory CD4+ T cells sorted from the breast tumor. This sample's cell subset or site label indicates: memory CD4+ T cells, CD4+CD45RO+CD25-. The receptors stem from a female donor with breast cancer.

The rearrangement links TRBV15 to TRBJ2-2; D gene unclear. The CDR3 covers 13 residues. Germline lookup yields CDR1 LNHNV and CDR2 YYDKDF (reference sequence). The V gene lost 1 base and the J gene lost 6 bases, with 6 bases spanning the gap. CDR3 loop: CATSRARSGELFF. In DNA, the CDR3 is TGTGCCACCAGCAGAGCACGCTCCGGGGAGCTGTTTTTT.

This clonotype was seen more than once but under ten times. This sequence joins TRBV13 and TRBJ1-1; 7 bases are shared with TRBD1. CDR3 length: 17 residues. Germline CDR1 PRHDT, CDR2 FYEKMQ (reference sequence). The J segment lost 0 bases and the V segment lost 5 bases, leaving 12 bases of the junction unmatched. CDR3 sequence (DNA): TGTGCCAGCAGCGCCCGGTACAGGGGCGCTATGAACACTGAAGCTTTCTTT. Protein: CASSARYRGAMNTEAFF.

V gene TRBV5-5 combines with J gene TRBJ2-1, with D unresolved. CDR3 length: 14 amino acids. Germline lookup yields CDR1 SGHKS and CDR2 YYEKEE (reference sequence). V shed 4 bases and J shed 1 base, with 9 bases lying between them. The CDR3 DNA follows: TGTGCCAGCAGCACCCACCCTTCCTACAATGAGCAGTTCTTC. Protein: CASSTHPSYNEQFF.

This clonotype appeared a few times. The chain joins TRBV6-6 to TRBJ1-1; 8 nucleotides agree with TRBD1. The germline CDR1 and CDR2 sequences are MNHNY and SVGAGI (reference sequence). The V gene end was trimmed by 3 bases and the J gene end by 10 bases; junction bases not matched to a gene: 7. The CDR3 covers 13 residues. CDR3 residues: CASSYQGAGVAFF. DNA of the CDR3: TGTGCCAGCAGTTATCAGGGGGCCGGGGTAGCTTTCTTT.

The sample holds many counts of this clonotype. This chain joins TRBV7-2 and TRBJ1-2, with no clear D. V dropped 1 base and J dropped 5 bases, with 17 bases sitting between them. CDR1 SGHTA and CDR2 FQGNSA come from the germline V gene. CDR3 length: 16 amino acids. The CDR3 DNA follows: TGTGCCAGCAGCTTAGTTCTGGCGGGGTTAACTTATGGCTACACCTTC. This encodes CASSLVLAGLTYGYTF.

There are a few counts of this clonotype. The V gene is TRBV6-5, the J gene TRBJ1-5; D not resolved. The CDR3 sequence is 12 residues long. Looked up from germline, CDR1 is MNHEY and CDR2 is SVGAGI. Trimming removed 6 bases from V and 2 bases from J, with 5 bases in between. The CDR3 region is CASRQGNQPQHF. The CDR3 DNA reads as TGTGCCAGCAGGCAAGGCAATCAGCCCCAGCATTTT.

This clonotype was detected only a few times. The chain combines TRBV12-3 or TRBV12-4 with TRBJ2-1; 7 bases agree with TRBD2. The CDR3 covers 13 residues. V lost 1 base, J lost 9 bases, and 3 bases stayed unmatched. CDR3 protein: CASSLVLASEQFF. CDR3 DNA: TGTGCCAGCAGTTTAGTACTAGCGTCTGAGCAGTTCTTC.